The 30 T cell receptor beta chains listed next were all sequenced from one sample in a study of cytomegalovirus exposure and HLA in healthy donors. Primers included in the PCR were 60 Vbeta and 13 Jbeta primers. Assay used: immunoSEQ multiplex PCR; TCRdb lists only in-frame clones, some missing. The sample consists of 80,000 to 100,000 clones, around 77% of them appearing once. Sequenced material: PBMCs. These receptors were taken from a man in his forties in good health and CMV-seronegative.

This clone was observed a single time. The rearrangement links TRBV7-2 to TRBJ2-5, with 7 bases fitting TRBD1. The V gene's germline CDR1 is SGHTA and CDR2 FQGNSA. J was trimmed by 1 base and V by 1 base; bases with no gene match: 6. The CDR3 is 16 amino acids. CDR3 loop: CASSLVGTATQETQYF. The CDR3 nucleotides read TGTGCCAGCAGCTTAGTGGGGACAGCGACCCAAGAGACCCAGTACTTC.

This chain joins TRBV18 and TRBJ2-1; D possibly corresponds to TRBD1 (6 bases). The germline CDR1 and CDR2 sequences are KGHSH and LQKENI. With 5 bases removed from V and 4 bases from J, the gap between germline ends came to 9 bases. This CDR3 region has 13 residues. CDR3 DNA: TGTGCCAGCTCAACTGACAGGTACAATGAGCAGTTCTTC. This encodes CASSTDRYNEQFF.

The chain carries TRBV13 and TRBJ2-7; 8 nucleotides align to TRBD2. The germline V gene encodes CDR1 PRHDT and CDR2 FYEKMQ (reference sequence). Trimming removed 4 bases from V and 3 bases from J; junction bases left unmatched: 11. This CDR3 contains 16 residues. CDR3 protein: CASSSRETGGIYEQYF. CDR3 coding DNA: TGTGCCAGCAGCTCCCGCGAAACGGGAGGGATCTACGAGCAGTACTTC.

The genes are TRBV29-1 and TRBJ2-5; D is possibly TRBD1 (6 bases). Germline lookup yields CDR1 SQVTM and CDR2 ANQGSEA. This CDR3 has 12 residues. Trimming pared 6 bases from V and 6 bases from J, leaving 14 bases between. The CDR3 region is CSVGDILQTQYF. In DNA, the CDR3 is TGCAGCGTCGGGGACATACTACAGACCCAGTACTTC. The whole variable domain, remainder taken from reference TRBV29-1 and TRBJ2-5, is SAVISQKPSRDICQRGTSLTIQCQVDSQVTMMFWYRQQPGQSLTLIATANQGSEATYESGFVIDKFPISRPNLTFSTLTVSNMSPEDSSIYLCSVGDILQTQYFGPGTRLLVL.

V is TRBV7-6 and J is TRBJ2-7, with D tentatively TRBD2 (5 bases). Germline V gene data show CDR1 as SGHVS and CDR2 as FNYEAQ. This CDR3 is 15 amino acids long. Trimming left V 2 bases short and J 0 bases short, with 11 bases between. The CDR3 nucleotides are TGTGCCAGCAGCTTAAGGGCAGGACTCTCCTACGAGCAGTACTTC. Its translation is CASSLRAGLSYEQYF. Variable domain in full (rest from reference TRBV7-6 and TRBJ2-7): GAGVSQSPRYKVTKRGQDVALRCDPISGHVSLYWYRQALGQGPEFLTYFNYEAQQDKSGLPNDRFSAERPEGSISTLTIQRTEQRDSAMYRCASSLRAGLSYEQYFGPGTRLTVT.

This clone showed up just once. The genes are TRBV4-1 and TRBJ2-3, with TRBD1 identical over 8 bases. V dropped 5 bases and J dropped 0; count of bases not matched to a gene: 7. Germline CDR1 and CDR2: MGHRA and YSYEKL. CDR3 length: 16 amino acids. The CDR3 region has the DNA TGCGCCAGCAGCTTGGGGACAGGCCGAAGCACAGATACGCAGTATTTT. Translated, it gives CASSLGTGRSTDTQYF.

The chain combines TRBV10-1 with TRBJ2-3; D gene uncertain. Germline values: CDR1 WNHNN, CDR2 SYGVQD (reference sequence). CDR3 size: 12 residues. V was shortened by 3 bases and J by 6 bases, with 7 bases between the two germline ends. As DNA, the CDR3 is TGCGCCAGCAGTGAAAAAGAGGATACGCAGTATTTT. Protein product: CASSEKEDTQYF.

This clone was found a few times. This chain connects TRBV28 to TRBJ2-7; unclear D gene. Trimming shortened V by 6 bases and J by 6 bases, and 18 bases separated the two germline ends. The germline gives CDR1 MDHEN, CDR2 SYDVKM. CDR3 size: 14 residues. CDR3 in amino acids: CASSRTLGWAEQYF. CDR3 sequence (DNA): TGTGCCAGCAGCCGAACTCTGGGTTGGGCCGAGCAGTACTTC.

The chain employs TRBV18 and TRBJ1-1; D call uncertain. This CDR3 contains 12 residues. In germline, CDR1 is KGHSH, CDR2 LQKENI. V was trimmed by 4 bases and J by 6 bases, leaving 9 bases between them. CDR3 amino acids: CASSLRASEAFF. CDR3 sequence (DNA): TGTGCCAGCTCACTCCGAGCGTCTGAAGCTTTCTTT.

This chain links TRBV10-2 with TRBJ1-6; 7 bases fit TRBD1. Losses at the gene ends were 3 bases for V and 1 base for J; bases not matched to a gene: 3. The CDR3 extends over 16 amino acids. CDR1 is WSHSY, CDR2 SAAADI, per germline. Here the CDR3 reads CASSDGRGSYNSPLHF. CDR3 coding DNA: TGCGCCAGCAGTGATGGCAGGGGGTCCTATAATTCACCCCTCCACTTT.

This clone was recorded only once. The CDR3, as DNA: TGTGCCAGCAGCTTAGCGGGGACAGGTGTGACTGAAGCTTTCTTT. This translates into CASSLAGTGVTEAFF. This chain connects TRBV7-9 to TRBJ1-1; TRBD1 aligns across 8 bases. Germline V gives CDR1 SEHNR, CDR2 FQNEAQ (reference sequence). V lost 0 bases, J lost 5 bases, and 5 bases stayed unmatched. The CDR3 is 15 residues long.

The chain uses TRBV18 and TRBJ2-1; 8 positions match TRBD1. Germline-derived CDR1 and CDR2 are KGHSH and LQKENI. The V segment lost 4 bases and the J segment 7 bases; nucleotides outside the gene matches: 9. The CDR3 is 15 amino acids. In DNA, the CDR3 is TGTGCCAGCTCACGCCAGACAGGGGCAGGAAATGAGCAGTTCTTC. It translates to CASSRQTGAGNEQFF.

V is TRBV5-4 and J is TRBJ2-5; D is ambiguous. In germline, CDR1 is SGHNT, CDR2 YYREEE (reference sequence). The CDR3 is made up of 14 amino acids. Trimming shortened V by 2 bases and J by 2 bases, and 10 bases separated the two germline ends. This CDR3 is CASSFRVGQETQYF. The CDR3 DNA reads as TGTGCCAGCAGCTTCCGGGTTGGGCAAGAGACCCAGTACTTC.

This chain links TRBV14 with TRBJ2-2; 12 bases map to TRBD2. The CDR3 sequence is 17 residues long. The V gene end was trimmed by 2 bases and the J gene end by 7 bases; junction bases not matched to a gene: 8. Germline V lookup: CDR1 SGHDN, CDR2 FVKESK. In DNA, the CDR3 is TGTGCCAGCAGCCAAATGCTAGCGGGAGGGCCAAACGGGGAGCTGTTTTTT. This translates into CASSQMLAGGPNGELFF. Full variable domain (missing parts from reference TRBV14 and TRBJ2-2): EAGVTQFPSHSVIEKGQTVTLRCDPISGHDNLYWYRRVMGKEIKFLLHFVKESKQDESGMPNNRFLAERTGGTYSTLKVQPAELEDSGVYFCASSQMLAGGPNGELFFGEGSRLTVL.

CDR3 DNA sequence: TGTGCCAGTACTAAAACTACCGGGACTAGCGGGAAGTCCTACAATGAGCAGTTCTTC. This translates into CASTKTTGTSGKSYNEQFF. The chain combines TRBV19 with TRBJ2-1, with 13 bases matching TRBD2. There are 19 residues in the CDR3. V shed 7 bases, J shed 1 base, and the junction held 13 bases outside the gene matches. Germline assignment: CDR1 LNHDA and CDR2 SQIVND (reference sequence).

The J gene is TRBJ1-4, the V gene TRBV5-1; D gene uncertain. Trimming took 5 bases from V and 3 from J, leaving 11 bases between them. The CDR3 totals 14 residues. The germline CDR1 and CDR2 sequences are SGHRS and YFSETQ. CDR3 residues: CASSQTSPNEKLFF. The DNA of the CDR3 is TGCGCCAGCAGTCAGACTAGCCCTAATGAAAAACTGTTTTTT. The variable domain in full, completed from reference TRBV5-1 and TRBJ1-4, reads KAGVTQTPRYLIKTRGQQVTLSCSPISGHRSVSWYQQTPGQGLQFLFEYFSETQRNKGNFPGRFSGRQFSNSRSEMNVSTLELGDSALYLCASSQTSPNEKLFFGSGTQLSVL.

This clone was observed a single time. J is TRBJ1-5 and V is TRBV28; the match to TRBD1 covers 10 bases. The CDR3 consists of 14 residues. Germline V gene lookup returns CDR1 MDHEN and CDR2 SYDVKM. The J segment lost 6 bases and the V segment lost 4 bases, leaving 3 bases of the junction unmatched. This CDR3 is CASSYDRGRQPQHF. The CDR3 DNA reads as TGTGCCAGCAGTTACGACAGGGGGCGTCAGCCCCAGCATTTT.

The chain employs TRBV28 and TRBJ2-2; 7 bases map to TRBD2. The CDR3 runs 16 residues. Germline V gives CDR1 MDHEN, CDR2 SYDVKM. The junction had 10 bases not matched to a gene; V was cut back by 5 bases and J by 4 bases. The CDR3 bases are TGTGCCAGCAGTCCCCGGGGGAGGGAGCCCACCGGGGAGCTGTTTTTT. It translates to CASSPRGREPTGELFF.

CDR3 sequence (DNA): TGTGCCAGCAGTGAACTAGCGGGGGGGTCCAATGAGCAGTTCTTC. This codes for CASSELAGGSNEQFF. V usage is TRBV6-1 and J usage is TRBJ2-1; 12 nucleotides line up with TRBD2. The V gene's germline CDR1 is MNHNS and CDR2 SASEGT. Losses at the gene ends were 2 bases for V and 6 bases for J; bases not matched to a gene: 2. CDR3 length equals 15 residues.

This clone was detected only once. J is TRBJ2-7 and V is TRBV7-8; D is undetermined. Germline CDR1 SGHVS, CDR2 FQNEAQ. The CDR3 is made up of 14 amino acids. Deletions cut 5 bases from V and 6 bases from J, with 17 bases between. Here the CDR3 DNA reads TGTGCCAGCAGCCCCTCCCTCGCAGCGACCGAGCAGTACTTC. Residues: CASSPSLAATEQYF.

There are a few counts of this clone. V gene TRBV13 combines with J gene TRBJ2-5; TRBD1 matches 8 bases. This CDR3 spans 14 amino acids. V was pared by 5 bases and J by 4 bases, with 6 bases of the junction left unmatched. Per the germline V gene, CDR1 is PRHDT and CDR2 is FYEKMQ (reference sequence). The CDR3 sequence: CASSIGQGVETQYF. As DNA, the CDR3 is TGTGCCAGCAGCATCGGACAGGGAGTAGAGACCCAGTACTTC. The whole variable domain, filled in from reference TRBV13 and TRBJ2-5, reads AAGVIQSPRHLIKEKRETATLKCYPIPRHDTVYWYQQGPGQDPQFLISFYEKMQSDKGSIPDRFSAQQFSDYHSELNMSSLELGDSALYFCASSIGQGVETQYFGPGTRLLVL.

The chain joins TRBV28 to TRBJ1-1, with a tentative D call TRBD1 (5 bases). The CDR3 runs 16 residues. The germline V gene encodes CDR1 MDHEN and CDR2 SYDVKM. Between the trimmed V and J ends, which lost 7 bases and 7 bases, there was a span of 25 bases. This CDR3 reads CASTLNTGPVRIEAFF. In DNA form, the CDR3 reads TGTGCCAGCACCCTTAATACAGGCCCCGTGAGGATTGAAGCTTTCTTT.

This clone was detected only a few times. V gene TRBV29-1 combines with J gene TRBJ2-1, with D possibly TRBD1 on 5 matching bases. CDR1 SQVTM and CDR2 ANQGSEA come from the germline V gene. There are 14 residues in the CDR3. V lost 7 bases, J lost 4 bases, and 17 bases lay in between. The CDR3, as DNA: TGCAGCGGAGGAAGAACAGGACCTTACAATGAGCAGTTCTTC. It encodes CSGGRTGPYNEQFF.

This CDR3 reads CASSSHQGYNEQFF. In DNA form, the CDR3 reads TGTGCCAGCAGCTCCCACCAGGGATACAATGAGCAGTTCTTC. V gene TRBV11-2 combines with J gene TRBJ2-1; maybe TRBD1 (5 bases). V lost 4 bases and J lost 4, with 11 bases in between. The length of the CDR3 is 14 residues. The V gene's germline CDR1 is SGHAT and CDR2 FQNNGV.

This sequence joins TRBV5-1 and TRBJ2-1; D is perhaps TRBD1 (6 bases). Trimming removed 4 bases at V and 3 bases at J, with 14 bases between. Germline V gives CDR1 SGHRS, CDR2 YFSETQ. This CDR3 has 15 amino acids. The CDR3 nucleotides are TGCGCCAGCAGCACCCCGGACAGATTCTACAATGAGCAGTTCTTC. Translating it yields CASSTPDRFYNEQFF.

In nucleotides, the CDR3 is TGTGCCAGCAGTTTAGGGTCAGGTGGCACCGGGGAGCTGTTTTTT. This encodes CASSLGSGGTGELFF. V gene TRBV28 combines with J gene TRBJ2-2; unclear D gene. The ends were cut back, 2 bases at V and 4 bases at J, with 11 bases in the middle. This CDR3 is built from 15 residues. CDR1 and CDR2 (germline): MDHEN, SYDVKM.

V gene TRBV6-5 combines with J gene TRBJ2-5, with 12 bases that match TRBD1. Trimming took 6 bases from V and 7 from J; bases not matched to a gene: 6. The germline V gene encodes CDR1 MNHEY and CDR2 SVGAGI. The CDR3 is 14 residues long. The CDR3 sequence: CASRKAGQGATQYF. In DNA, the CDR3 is TGTGCCAGCAGAAAAGCGGGACAGGGGGCGACCCAGTACTTC.

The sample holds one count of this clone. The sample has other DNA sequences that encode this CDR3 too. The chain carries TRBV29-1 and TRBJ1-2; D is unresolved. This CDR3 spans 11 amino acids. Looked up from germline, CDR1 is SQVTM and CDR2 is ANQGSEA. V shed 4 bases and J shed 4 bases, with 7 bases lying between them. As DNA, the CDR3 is TGCAGCGTTGGCGAGGGCTATGGCTACACCTTC. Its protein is CSVGEGYGYTF.

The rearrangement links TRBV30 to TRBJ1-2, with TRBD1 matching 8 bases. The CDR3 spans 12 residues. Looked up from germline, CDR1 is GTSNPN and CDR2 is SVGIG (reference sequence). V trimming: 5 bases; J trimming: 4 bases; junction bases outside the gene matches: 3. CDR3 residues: CAWGDRTYGYTF. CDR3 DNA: TGTGCCTGGGGGGACAGGACCTATGGCTACACCTTC.

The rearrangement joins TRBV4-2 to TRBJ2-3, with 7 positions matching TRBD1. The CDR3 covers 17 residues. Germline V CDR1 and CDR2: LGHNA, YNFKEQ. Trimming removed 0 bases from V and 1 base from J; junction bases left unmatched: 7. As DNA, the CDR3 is TGTGCCAGCAGCCAAGAGAAAGGGGACAGCGGCACAGATACGCAGTATTTT. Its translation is CASSQEKGDSGTDTQYF.